This T cell receptor beta chain was sequenced in a study of blood T cells in healthy people across ages. Overall study results and limits: Roughly linear declines in TCR beta diversity per million T cells occurred with age.

At least 6 million PBMCs were isolated per sample. Sample-barcoded 5' priming and a J-beta primer mix drove a second PCR of 7 to 11 cycles. Every sample gave at least 3 million paired-end reads containing CDR3. Each CDR3 protein is one row after TCRdb ran MiXCR on the 5' RACE reads. The sample consists of around 870,000 distinct CDR3 sequences, 29% of them appearing once. The CDR3 has 12 amino acids. This clonotype occurred a few times. Its antigen is unknown. The chain employs TRBV12-3 or TRBV12-4 and TRBJ2-5; D remains unclear. The last part of the DNA fits TRBJ2-7 better; the J call may be wrong. This clonotype was obtained from a woman at least 80 years old in good health. What was sequenced was blood. CDR3 in DNA: TGTGCCAGCAGTTTCCGGTTTAGCGAGCAGTACTTC. It encodes CASSFRFSEQYF.